This TCR beta chain is from a study of shared clonotypes between healthy human individuals. The CDR3 loop spans 16 amino acids. V lost 2 bases, J lost 1 base, and 12 bases lay in between. Looked up from germline, CDR1 is KGHSH and CDR2 is LQKENI. Genomic DNA (from each subset) was split evenly across several immunoSEQ plates. Sequencing was performed with immunoSEQ multiplex PCR; in TCRdb, only in-frame clones are kept and a portion is missing. The sample has approximately 2,000,000 clones, roughly 90% seen once. The clonotype comes from a man aged 18 to 29 in good health. Some clones in this sample may be carry-over from other donors' samples. The specimen was naive CD4+ T cells from PBMCs. Subset specified: CD45RA+ positively selected. The chain joins TRBV18 to TRBJ1-5; D gene uncertain. The CDR3 loop reads CASSPGMGGSNQPQHF. Written as DNA, the CDR3 is TGTGCCAGCTCACCAGGTATGGGAGGGAGCAATCAGCCCCAGCATTTT.